This TCR beta chain is from a study of blood T cell repertoires in COVID-19. Study-wide context: The origin of the acute and convalescent COVID-19 samples was the United States, Italy and Spain.

Assay: immunoSEQ multiplex PCR; the TCRdb copy retains only in-frame clones and omits some. Of tens of thousands of clones in the sample, around four fifths are singletons; the top ten hold 5% to 7%. V gave up 5 bases and J gave up 8 bases, with 21 bases separating them. Germline CDR1 reads LGHNA; CDR2 reads YSLEER. The CDR3 totals 15 residues. This TCR was sampled from a man between 45 and 60 years old with active COVID-19. The chain combines TRBV4-3 with TRBJ1-2; unclear D gene. What was sequenced was peripheral blood. Here the CDR3 DNA reads TGCGCCAGCAGCTCTAGCGACTCCCTTCGAGAGGGCTACACCTTC. This codes for CASSSSDSLREGYTF.